This T cell receptor beta chain emerged from a study of OX40 agonist ivuxolimab in advanced cancers. The V gene end was trimmed by 3 bases and the J gene end by 0 bases; junction bases not matched to a gene: 5. The CDR3 runs to 16 residues. Germline V CDR1 and CDR2: MGHRA, YSYEKL. Profiled with immunoSEQ multiplex PCR; TCRdb holds only in-frame clones, not every one. The sample comprises tens of thousands of clones, 80% of which are singletons, and approximately 1.2% rests with the top ten. The source is an adult with an advanced solid tumor such as melanoma, head and neck, liver or kidney cancer. The sequencing used CD4+ or CD8+ T cells sorted from blood, collected in a trial of the OX40 agonist ivuxolimab. The J gene is TRBJ1-3, the V gene TRBV4-1; the match to TRBD1 covers 7 bases. The CDR3 bases are TGCGCCAGCAGCCACAACGACAGGGCCTCTGGAAACACCATATATTTT. Translated: CASSHNDRASGNTIYF.